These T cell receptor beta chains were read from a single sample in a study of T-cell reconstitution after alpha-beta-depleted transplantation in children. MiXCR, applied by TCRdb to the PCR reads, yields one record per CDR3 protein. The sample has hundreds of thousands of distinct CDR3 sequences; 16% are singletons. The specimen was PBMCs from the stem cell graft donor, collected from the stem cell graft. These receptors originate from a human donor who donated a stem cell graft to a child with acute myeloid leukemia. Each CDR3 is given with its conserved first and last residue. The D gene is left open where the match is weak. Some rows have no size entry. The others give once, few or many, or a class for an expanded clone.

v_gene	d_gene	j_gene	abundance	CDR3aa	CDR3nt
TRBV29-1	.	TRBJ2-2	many	CSAIIRGNTGELFF	TGCAGCGCTATAATCAGGGGAAACACCGGGGAGCTGTTTTTT
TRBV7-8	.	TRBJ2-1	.	CASSLAPQGWGGRDEQFF	TGTGCCAGCAGCTTAGCCCCTCAGGGGTGGGGGGGCCGGGATGAGCAGTTCTTC
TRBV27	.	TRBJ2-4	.	CASSDPFGAKNIQYF	TGTGCCAGCAGTGACCCTTTTGGGGCCAAAAACATTCAGTACTTC
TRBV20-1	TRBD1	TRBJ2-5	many	CSARGKGARMETQYF	TGCAGTGCTAGAGGCAAGGGGGCGCGGATGGAGACCCAGTACTTC
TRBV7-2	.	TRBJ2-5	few	CASSFQEGEGRETQYF	TGTGCCAGCAGCTTCCAGGAGGGAGAGGGGAGAGAGACCCAGTACTTC
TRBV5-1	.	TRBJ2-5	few	CASSLGRGAGIRKETQYF	TGCGCCAGCAGCTTGGGCCGAGGGGCAGGGATACGAAAGGAGACCCAGTACTTC
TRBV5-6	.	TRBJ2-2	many	CASSLVTSGANTGELFF	TGTGCCAGCAGCTTGGTGACCTCCGGCGCGAACACCGGGGAGCTGTTTTTT
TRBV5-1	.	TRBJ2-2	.	CASSSDPSGTGELFF	TGCGCCAGCAGCTCGGACCCGTCGGGGACCGGGGAGCTGTTTTTT
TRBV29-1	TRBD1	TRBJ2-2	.	CSVDPGQGAGELFF	TGCAGCGTTGACCCGGGACAGGGGGCCGGGGAGCTGTTTTTT
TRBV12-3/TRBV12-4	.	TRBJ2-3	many	CASSSSTSAGTDTQYF	TGTGCCAGCAGTTCGTCTACCAGCGCTGGTACAGATACGCAGTATTTT
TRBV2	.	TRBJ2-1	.	CASSVRGRYNEQFF	TGTGCCAGCAGTGTTCGGGGGCGTTACAATGAGCAGTTCTTC
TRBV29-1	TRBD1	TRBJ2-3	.	CSGRDRPDTQYF	TGCAGCGGCCGGGACAGGCCGGATACGCAGTATTTT
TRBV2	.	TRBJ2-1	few	CASSEEYFKGNEQFF	TGTGCCAGCAGTGAAGAATACTTCAAAGGGAATGAGCAGTTCTTC
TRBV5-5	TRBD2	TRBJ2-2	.	CASSLTSGVLTGELFF	TGTGCCAGCAGCCTGACTAGCGGGGTTCTCACCGGGGAGCTGTTTTTT
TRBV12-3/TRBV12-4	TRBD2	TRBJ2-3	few	CASSPRTSGATDTQYF	TGTGCCAGCAGTCCAAGGACTAGCGGGGCCACAGATACGCAGTATTTT
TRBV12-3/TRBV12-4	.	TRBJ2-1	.	CASVQATVWSYNEQFF	TGTGCCAGCGTACAAGCGACAGTTTGGTCCTACAATGAGCAGTTCTTC
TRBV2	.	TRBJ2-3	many	CASNGAGDTQYF	TGTGCCAGCAACGGGGCGGGGGATACGCAGTATTTT
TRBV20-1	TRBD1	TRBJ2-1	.	CSASPGGWYEQFF	TGCAGTGCTAGCCCAGGGGGCTGGTATGAGCAGTTCTTC
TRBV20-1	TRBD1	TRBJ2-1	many	CSAPRDRVNEQFF	TGCAGTGCCCCCCGGGACAGGGTCAATGAGCAGTTCTTC
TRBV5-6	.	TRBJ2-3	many	CASSYGTVTDTQYF	TGTGCCAGCAGCTATGGGACGGTCACAGATACGCAGTATTTT
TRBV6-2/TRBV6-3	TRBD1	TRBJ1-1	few	CASSKDRHTEAFF	TGTGCCAGCAGTAAGGACAGGCACACTGAAGCTTTCTTT
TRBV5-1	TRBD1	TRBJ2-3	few	CASSLASWTGEDTQYF	TGCGCCAGCAGCTTGGCCAGTTGGACAGGGGAGGATACGCAGTATTTT
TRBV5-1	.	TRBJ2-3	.	CASSAYGGDTQYF	TGCGCCAGCAGCGCCTACGGGGGCGATACGCAGTATTTT
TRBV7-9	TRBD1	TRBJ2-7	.	CASSLVHGTAAYEQYF	TGTGCCAGCAGCTTAGTGCACGGGACAGCTGCCTACGAGCAGTACTTC
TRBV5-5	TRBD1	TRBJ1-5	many	CASSSGQGGQPQHF	TGTGCCAGCAGCTCAGGACAGGGCGGCCAGCCCCAGCATTTT
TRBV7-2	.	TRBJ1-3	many	CASTPGNTIYF	TGTGCCAGCACCCCCGGAAACACCATATATTTT
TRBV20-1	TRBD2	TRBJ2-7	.	CSATPPGLAGSHTKYFYEQYF	TGCAGTGCTACTCCGCCGGGACTAGCGGGGTCCCACACGAAGTATTTTTACGAGCAGTACTTC
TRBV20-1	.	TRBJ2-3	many	CSAREGTGVGTDTQYF	TGCAGTGCTAGAGAGGGGACGGGAGTCGGCACAGATACGCAGTATTTT
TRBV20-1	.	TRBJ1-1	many	CSARSTRETEAFF	TGCAGTGCTAGGAGCACCAGGGAGACTGAAGCTTTCTTT
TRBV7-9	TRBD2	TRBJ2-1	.	CASSPPSGPAIFEQFF	TGTGCCAGCAGCCCCCCTAGCGGACCCGCCATCTTCGAGCAGTTCTTC
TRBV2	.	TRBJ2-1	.	CASRGLSQFF	TGTGCCAGCAGGGGGCTCTCCCAGTTCTTC
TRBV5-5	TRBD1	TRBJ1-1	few	CASSRRGAGGQTEAFF	TGTGCCAGCAGCCGGCGGGGGGCAGGGGGGCAAACTGAAGCTTTCTTT
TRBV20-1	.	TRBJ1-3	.	CSANPPGNTIYF	TGCAGTGCTAATCCTCCAGGAAACACCATATATTTT
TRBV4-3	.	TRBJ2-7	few	CASSPDLMDGYSYEQYF	TGCGCCAGCAGCCCAGATTTGATGGACGGATACTCCTACGAGCAGTACTTC
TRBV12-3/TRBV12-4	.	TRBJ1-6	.	CASRGWTANNSPLHF	TGTGCCAGCAGGGGTTGGACGGCAAATAATTCACCCCTCCACTTT
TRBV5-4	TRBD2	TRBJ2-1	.	CASSPGGVNPYNEQFF	TGTGCCAGCAGCCCGGGAGGGGTCAACCCTTACAATGAGCAGTTCTTC
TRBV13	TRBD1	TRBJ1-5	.	CASRDPGQGHQPQHF	TGTGCCAGCAGGGACCCGGGACAGGGTCATCAGCCCCAGCATTTT
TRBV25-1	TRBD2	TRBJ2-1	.	CASRDGGGVYNEQFF	TGTGCCAGCAGGGATGGCGGGGGGGTTTACAATGAGCAGTTCTTC
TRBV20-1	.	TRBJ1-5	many	CSARVGNNQPQHF	TGCAGTGCTAGAGTTGGTAACAATCAGCCCCAGCATTTT
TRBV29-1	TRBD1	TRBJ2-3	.	CSVGPRPGGSTDTQYF	TGCAGCGTTGGTCCCAGGCCAGGGGGAAGCACAGATACGCAGTATTTT
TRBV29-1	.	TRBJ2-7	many	CSAEMTGQRYEQYF	TGCAGCGCCGAGATGACAGGCCAACGCTACGAGCAGTACTTC
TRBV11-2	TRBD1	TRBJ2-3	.	CASSRGQGKDTQYF	TGTGCCAGCAGCCGCGGACAGGGGAAAGATACGCAGTATTTT